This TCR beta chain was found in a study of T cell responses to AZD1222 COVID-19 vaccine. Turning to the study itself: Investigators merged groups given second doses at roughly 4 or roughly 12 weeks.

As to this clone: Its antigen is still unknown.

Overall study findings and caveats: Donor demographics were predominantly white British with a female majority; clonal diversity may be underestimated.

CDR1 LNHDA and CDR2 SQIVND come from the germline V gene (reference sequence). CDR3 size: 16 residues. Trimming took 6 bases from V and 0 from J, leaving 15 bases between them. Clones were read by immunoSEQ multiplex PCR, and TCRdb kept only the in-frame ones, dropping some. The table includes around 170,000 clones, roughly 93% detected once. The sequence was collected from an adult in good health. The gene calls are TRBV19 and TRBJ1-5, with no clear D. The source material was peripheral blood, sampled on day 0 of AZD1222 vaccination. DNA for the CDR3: TGTGCCAGTAGCCGTCACACTCGCTTTAGCAATCAGCCCCAGCATTTT. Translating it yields CASSRHTRFSNQPQHF.